What follows are 25 T cell receptor beta chains derived from one specimen sequenced in a study of blood T cell repertoires in COVID-19. Clones were sequenced by immunoSEQ multiplex PCR, and TCRdb holds only the in-frame ones, with some missing. The repertoire holds about 15,000 clones, with roughly 90% as singletons. The sequenced sample was peripheral blood. Every receptor here comes from a human donor in a cohort sampled during active COVID-19.

The chain carries TRBV12-3 or TRBV12-4 and TRBJ1-6; no definite D call. CDR3 length: 13 residues. The germline V and J ends were trimmed by 5 bases and 7 bases, with 9 bases remaining between them. CDR3 sequence: CASSLTRNSPLHF. CDR3 DNA: TGTGCCAGCAGTCTCACAAGAAATTCACCCCTCCACTTT.

The rearrangement uses TRBV5-1 and TRBJ2-2, with TRBD1 matching 8 bases. The trim removed 4 bases at V and 2 bases at J, leaving 7 bases unmatched. This CDR3 contains 16 residues. In germline, CDR1 is SGHRS, CDR2 YFSETQ. CDR3 DNA: TGCGCCAGCAGCCAAAGGACAGGGAGAAACACCGGGGAGCTGTTTTTT. Translation gives CASSQRTGRNTGELFF.

The V and J genes are TRBV12-5 and TRBJ2-3; no firm D call. Germline V CDR1 and CDR2: LGHNT, FRNRAP. The CDR3 spans 13 residues. The V gene lost 3 bases and the J gene lost 2 bases, with 6 bases spanning the gap. The CDR3 nucleotides read TGTGCTAGTGGTTTCGAGCCCACAGATACGCAGTATTTT. Protein: CASGFEPTDTQYF.

This clone was picked up a small number of times. The chain joins TRBV2 to TRBJ1-2; the D gene is possibly TRBD1 (5 bases). CDR1 is SNHLY and CDR2 is FYNNEI in the germline V gene. V lost 6 bases, J lost 10 bases, and 12 bases lay in between. The CDR3 extends over 11 amino acids. DNA for the CDR3: TGTGCCAGCAGGGCTCAGGGTCTCTACACCTTC. Protein sequence: CASRAQGLYTF.

This chain links TRBV24-1 with TRBJ2-5; TRBD1 is a possible D gene (6 bases). The CDR3 contains 14 residues. The germline V and J ends were trimmed by 2 bases and 4 bases, with 10 bases remaining between them. Germline CDR1 is KGHDR and CDR2 is SFDVKD. The CDR3 DNA sequence: TGTGCCACCAGTGATTCGGCAGGGGTAGAGACCCAGTACTTC. Its translation is CATSDSAGVETQYF.

The CDR3 protein is CASSLVSSGGNEQFF. In DNA, the CDR3 is TGTGCCAGCAGCTTAGTTTCCAGCGGTGGGAATGAGCAGTTCTTC. This chain joins TRBV11-3 and TRBJ2-1; a possible D gene is TRBD2 (5 bases). V was cut by 1 base and J by 7 bases, with 14 bases left in between. CDR1 SGHNT and CDR2 YENEEA come from the germline V gene. The CDR3 consists of 15 residues.

V is TRBV6-1 and J is TRBJ2-6, with TRBD1 matching 8 bases. After removal of 4 bases from V and 0 bases from J, the junction contained 11 bases not matched to a gene. CDR1 is MNHNS, CDR2 SASEGT, per germline. This CDR3 has 19 amino acids. CDR3 bases: TGTGCCAGCAGTGGACCGTGGGGACAGGTACCCTCTGGGGCCAACGTCCTGACTTTC. This gives the protein CASSGPWGQVPSGANVLTF.

The chain links TRBV6-5 to TRBJ2-7; 9 bases fit TRBD1. In germline, CDR1 is MNHEY, CDR2 SVGAGI. The CDR3 covers 13 residues. V shed 8 bases and J 4 bases; nucleotides not matched to a gene: 6. In nucleotides, the CDR3 is TGTGCCAGCTGGGACAGGGCTGGTTACGAGCAGTACTTC. Protein product: CASWDRAGYEQYF.

This chain joins TRBV7-9 and TRBJ2-7, with D unclear. Trimming left V 1 base short and J 2 bases short, with 12 bases between. CDR1 and CDR2 (germline): SEHNR, FQNEAQ (reference sequence). The CDR3 extends over 15 amino acids. CDR3 sequence (DNA): TGTGCCAGCAGCTTAGGCGCCTTAAGCGCCTACGAGCAGTACTTC. Its protein product is CASSLGALSAYEQYF.

The CDR3 is CASTTGGGPNEKLFF. CDR3 bases: TGCGCCAGCACCACAGGGGGGGGCCCTAATGAAAAACTGTTTTTT. The rearrangement links TRBV4-1 to TRBJ1-4; 8 bases match TRBD1. Germline V CDR1 and CDR2: MGHRA, YSYEKL. There are 15 residues in the CDR3. V lost 7 bases to trimming and J lost 3 bases; unmatched junction nucleotides: 7.

The chain joins TRBV19 to TRBJ1-5; maybe TRBD1 (6 bases). The CDR3 spans 17 residues. Trimming cost V 1 base and J 3 bases, with 16 bases left between them. Germline V lookup: CDR1 LNHDA, CDR2 SQIVND (reference sequence). The CDR3 loop is CASSIGARGGFNQPQHF. DNA for the CDR3: TGTGCCAGTAGTATAGGGGCGAGGGGGGGTTTCAATCAGCCCCAGCATTTT. The whole variable domain, filled in from reference TRBV19 and TRBJ1-5, reads DGGITQSPKYLFRKEGQNVTLSCEQNLNHDAMYWYRQDPGQGLRLIYYSQIVNDFQKGDIAEGYSVSREKKESFPLTVTSAQKNPTAFYLCASSIGARGGFNQPQHFGDGTRLSIL.

This sequence joins TRBV15 and TRBJ2-7; D perhaps matches TRBD1 (5 bases). The CDR3 totals 13 residues. Germline V gene sequence: CDR1 LNHNV, CDR2 YYDKDF (reference sequence). The V end was cut by 5 bases, the J end by 7 bases, with 15 bases between. The CDR3 is CATSVQGSREQYF. The DNA for the CDR3 is TGTGCCACCAGCGTTCAGGGCAGTCGGGAGCAGTACTTC.

The chain combines TRBV29-1 with TRBJ1-1, with TRBD1 matching over 8 bases. J was trimmed by 0 bases and V by 7 bases; bases with no gene match: 7. The CDR3 sequence is 14 residues long. From germline, CDR1 is SQVTM and CDR2 ANQGSEA. In nucleotides, the CDR3 is TGCAGCGCACACAGGGGGGGGATGAACACTGAAGCTTTCTTT. Translation gives CSAHRGGMNTEAFF.

The rearrangement uses TRBV10-3 and TRBJ2-7, with a possible D match to TRBD2 (5 bases). This CDR3 is built from 16 residues. Per the germline V gene, CDR1 is ENHRY and CDR2 is SYGVKD. The V end was cut by 4 bases, the J end by 2 bases, with 18 bases between. The CDR3 DNA reads TGTGCCATCAGTGGGACGGGAACCTGGCAAACCTACGAGCAGTACTTC. The encoded protein is CAISGTGTWQTYEQYF.

The V gene is TRBV5-4, the J gene TRBJ1-2; 7 positions match TRBD1. Germline V gene sequence: CDR1 SGHNT, CDR2 YYREEE (reference sequence). The CDR3 loop spans 16 amino acids. V shed 1 base, J shed 3 bases, and the junction held 9 bases outside the gene matches. The CDR3 region is CASSLTLGQGDYGYTF. CDR3 bases: TGTGCCAGCAGCTTGACTTTAGGGCAGGGGGACTATGGCTACACCTTC.

The V gene is TRBV2, the J gene TRBJ2-1; 10 bases fit TRBD1. Germline CDR1 is SNHLY and CDR2 is FYNNEI. The trim removed 4 bases at V and 4 bases at J, leaving 4 bases unmatched. The CDR3 has 15 residues. In nucleotides, the CDR3 is TGTGCCAGCAGTGTTAAGGACAGGGGGTACAATGAGCAGTTCTTC. It yields the protein CASSVKDRGYNEQFF.

The rearrangement links TRBV12-3 or TRBV12-4 to TRBJ2-2, with D perhaps matching TRBD1 (6 bases). This CDR3 has 13 residues. The V and J ends lost 2 bases and 6 bases respectively, with 7 bases between them. The CDR3, as DNA: TGTGCCAGCAGTTTAAACAGGGCCGGGGAGCTGTTTTTT. It codes for CASSLNRAGELFF.

The chain uses TRBV3-1 (or the pseudogene TRBV3-2) and TRBJ2-7; 7 bases align to TRBD2. Germline V gene data show CDR1 as LGHDT and CDR2 as YNNKEL (reference sequence). The CDR3 covers 15 residues. The V segment lost 1 base and the J segment 4 bases; nucleotides outside the gene matches: 7. CDR3 DNA sequence: TGTGCCAGCAGCCAAGTTCCCGGGGGGTGGTACGAGCAGTACTTC. This gives the protein CASSQVPGGWYEQYF.

CDR3 DNA sequence: TGCGCCAGCAGCCAAAGACAGGGGGCAGGAGAGCAGTACTTC. Its translation is CASSQRQGAGEQYF. The chain carries TRBV5-1 and TRBJ2-7; 10 bases map to TRBD1. Germline assignment: CDR1 SGHRS and CDR2 YFSETQ. V was pared by 4 bases and J by 7 bases, with 8 bases of the junction left unmatched. The CDR3 has 14 amino acids.

V gene TRBV5-1 combines with J gene TRBJ1-6; a possible D gene is TRBD1 (6 bases). Trimming took 3 bases from V and 14 from J, leaving 12 bases between them. The CDR3 runs 12 residues. The germline gives CDR1 SGHRS, CDR2 YFSETQ. DNA for the CDR3: TGCGCCAGCAGCTCCCAGGGGATGGCCCTCCACTTT. Translated: CASSSQGMALHF.

This clone was seen just once. The V and J genes are TRBV10-1 and TRBJ2-1; 9 bases are shared with TRBD2. This CDR3 comprises 16 residues. The germline V gene has CDR1 WNHNN and CDR2 SYGVQD (reference sequence). Trimming at V came to 4 bases and at J to 7 bases, leaving 11 bases not matched to a gene. CDR3 residues: CASSAARRGGANEQFF. CDR3 DNA: TGCGCCAGCAGTGCCGCGCGGCGGGGGGGTGCGAATGAGCAGTTCTTC.

The genes are TRBV29-1 and TRBJ2-7; TRBD1 aligns across 7 bases. The germline CDR1 and CDR2 sequences are SQVTM and ANQGSEA. V dropped 6 bases and J dropped 0; count of bases not matched to a gene: 5. This CDR3 spans 13 amino acids. In DNA, the CDR3 is TGCAGCGTCTCAGGGGGTACCTCCTACGAGCAGTACTTC. Translated, it gives CSVSGGTSYEQYF.

The chain recombines TRBV27 with TRBJ2-5, with D possibly matching TRBD2 (6 bases). Germline V gene lookup returns CDR1 MNHEY and CDR2 SMNVEV (reference sequence). The ends were cut back, 6 bases at V and 1 base at J, with 12 bases in the middle. The CDR3 has 14 residues. The CDR3 sequence is CASSSRGSQETQYF. CDR3 DNA sequence: TGTGCCAGCAGCTCTCGGGGGTCCCAAGAGACCCAGTACTTC.

The chain joins TRBV7-2 to TRBJ2-7; TRBD2 agrees at 7 bases. There are 15 residues in the CDR3. CDR1 SGHTA and CDR2 FQGNSA come from the germline V gene. V shed 4 bases, J shed 3 bases, and the junction held 9 bases outside the gene matches. In DNA form, the CDR3 reads TGTGCCAGCAGCTCTCAAGCGGGGCCCGTCTACGAGCAGTACTTC. This translates into CASSSQAGPVYEQYF.

This clone has only one observation. The rearrangement uses TRBV30 and TRBJ1-5; 10 bases line up with TRBD1. This CDR3 contains 13 residues. Germline CDR1 and CDR2: GTSNPN and SVGIG (reference sequence). V lost 7 bases to trimming and J lost 6 bases; unmatched junction nucleotides: 6. The CDR3: CASTGGQGQPQHF. CDR3 in DNA: TGTGCCTCGACAGGGGGCCAGGGTCAGCCCCAGCATTTT.